This entry lists 25 T cell receptor beta chains sequenced from one sample in a study of blood T cell repertoires in COVID-19 (dated by TCRdb to 2018 to 2021). The library came from the immunoSEQ multiplex PCR assay. This immuneACCESS table, as held by TCRdb, lists in-frame sequences with V and J called but not all clones. Of the missing ones, under half trace to an unresolved V gene in checked studies; the others have no known cause. In this sample the table shows fewer than 200,000 clones, less than 85% of which occur a single time. The ten most abundant clones make up around 4.8% of the sample. Sequencing input: PBMCs or T cells enriched from blood (not recorded which). These receptors were taken from a woman aged 50 to 60 who had recovered from COVID-19.

This clone occurred a few times. The gene calls are TRBV27 and TRBJ2-7; TRBD2 matches 7 bases. Germline V lookup: CDR1 MNHEY, CDR2 SMNVEV (reference sequence). The CDR3 sequence is 14 residues long. J was trimmed by 6 bases and V by 8 bases; bases with no gene match: 13. The CDR3 loop is CASRRAGVGGEQYV. The CDR3 nucleotides read TGTGCCAGCCGGAGGGCGGGAGTAGGTGGCGAGCAGTACGTC.

V is TRBV7-9 and J is TRBJ1-5, with 8 bases identical to TRBD1. The germline V gene has CDR1 SEHNR and CDR2 FQNEAQ (reference sequence). Trimming at V came to 1 base and at J to 6 bases, leaving 5 bases not matched to a gene. CDR3 size: 15 residues. The CDR3 sequence is CASSLGRTGPQPQHF. CDR3 in DNA: TGTGCCAGCAGCTTAGGTCGGACAGGGCCTCAGCCCCAGCATTTT.

The rearrangement joins TRBV3-1 (or the pseudogene TRBV3-2) to TRBJ2-5, with D possibly being TRBD1 (6 bases). Trimming cost V 6 bases and J 4 bases, with 24 bases left between them. Germline V gene sequence: CDR1 LGHDT, CDR2 YNNKEL (reference sequence). This CDR3 region has 17 residues. CDR3 in amino acids: CASREWGSRQGRETQYF. The CDR3 bases are TGTGCCAGCAGAGAGTGGGGGAGCCGCCAGGGGCGAGAGACCCAGTACTTC.

J is TRBJ2-5 and V is TRBV12-3 or TRBV12-4, with D perhaps TRBD1 (6 bases). The CDR3 covers 13 residues. Trimming took 6 bases from V and 5 from J, leaving 13 bases between them. Here the CDR3 DNA reads TGTGCCAGCAGGTCACAGGGTGTGGAGACCCAGTACTTC. It codes for CASRSQGVETQYF.

V is TRBV6-6 and J is TRBJ2-6; D is uncertain. Germline values: CDR1 MNHNY, CDR2 SVGAGI (reference sequence). The CDR3 spans 15 residues. V gave up 0 bases and J gave up 2 bases, with 5 bases separating them. The CDR3 region has the DNA TGTGCCAGCAGTTACTCGAGCCCTGGGGCCAACGTCCTGACTTTC. Translating gives CASSYSSPGANVLTF.

Ten or more counts support this clone. V usage is TRBV11-2 and J usage is TRBJ2-1, with TRBD2 matching 8 bases. The CDR3 has 16 residues. CDR1 and CDR2 (germline): SGHAT, FQNNGV. The trim removed 6 bases at V and 3 bases at J, leaving 10 bases unmatched. CDR3 coding DNA: TGTGCCAGCAGAACCCAGCGGGGGCGACGCTACAATGAGCAGTTCTTC. Protein: CASRTQRGRRYNEQFF.

This sequence joins TRBV28 and TRBJ1-1; 7 bases match TRBD1. The V segment lost 6 bases and the J segment 0 bases; nucleotides outside the gene matches: 4. Germline V CDR1 and CDR2: MDHEN, SYDVKM. The CDR3 is 14 residues long. This CDR3 reads CASSRGVMNTEAFF. The CDR3 DNA is TGTGCCAGCAGCAGGGGGGTAATGAACACTGAAGCTTTCTTT.

This chain uses TRBV15 with TRBJ1-2; the match to TRBD1 covers 8 bases. After removal of 1 base from V and 4 bases from J, the junction contained 2 bases not matched to a gene. CDR1 is LNHNV, CDR2 YYDKDF, per germline (reference sequence). This CDR3 is 14 amino acids long. As DNA, the CDR3 is TGTGCCACCAGCAGAGTGGGACAGGCCTATGGCTACACCTTC. It specifies CATSRVGQAYGYTF.

Note on this clone: The same CDR3 can be traced to other DNA sequences in this sample. The J gene is TRBJ2-5, the V gene TRBV27, with D tentatively TRBD1 (5 bases). The CDR3 consists of 14 residues. V was pared by 0 bases and J by 2 bases, with 7 bases between. CDR1 and CDR2 from the germline V gene are MNHEY and SMNVEV (reference sequence). The CDR3 loop reads CASSLSGQQETQYF. CDR3 nucleotide sequence: TGTGCCAGCAGTTTATCGGGGCAGCAAGAGACCCAGTACTTC.

The chain links TRBV7-9 to TRBJ2-3; TRBD2 matches 12 bases. This CDR3 is built from 16 residues. Losses at the gene ends were 5 bases for V and 2 bases for J; bases not matched to a gene: 5. Germline CDR1 reads SEHNR; CDR2 reads FQNEAQ (reference sequence). The CDR3 loop is CASSPGLAGPTDTQYF. The CDR3, as DNA: TGTGCCAGCAGCCCCGGACTAGCGGGACCCACAGATACGCAGTATTTT.

The CDR3 DNA follows: TGTGCCAGCAGTCAAACAGGGACCGACGGGGGGTCAGCTTTCTTT. Its protein product is CASSQTGTDGGSAFF. This chain joins TRBV27 and TRBJ1-1, with D perhaps TRBD1 (6 bases). The germline V and J ends were trimmed by 5 bases and 10 bases, with 23 bases remaining between them. CDR1 MNHEY and CDR2 SMNVEV come from the germline V gene (reference sequence). This CDR3 is built from 15 residues.

The V gene is TRBV2, the J gene TRBJ1-2; 9 bases map to TRBD1. Germline trimming cut 3 bases from V and 2 bases from J; bases unmatched to any gene: 4. The CDR3 consists of 15 residues. Germline loops: CDR1 SNHLY, CDR2 FYNNEI. CDR3 sequence: CASSESGQGNYGYTF. The CDR3 DNA sequence: TGTGCCAGCAGTGAGTCGGGACAGGGCAACTATGGCTACACCTTC.

The genes are TRBV10-3 and TRBJ2-4; possibly TRBD2 for D (5 bases). Deletions cut 0 bases from V and 8 bases from J, with 8 bases between. Germline assignment: CDR1 ENHRY and CDR2 SYGVKD. CDR3 length equals 13 residues. The CDR3 DNA reads TGTGCCATCAGTGAGTCTATCGGGGACATTCAGTACTTC. As protein: CAISESIGDIQYF.

The chain couples TRBV4-3 to TRBJ1-5; D gene ambiguous. Germline-derived CDR1 and CDR2 are LGHNA and YSLEER. CDR3 length equals 14 residues. Between the trimmed V and J ends, which lost 0 bases and 6 bases, there was a span of 9 bases. Here the CDR3 reads CASSQEGLAQPQHF. The CDR3 DNA sequence: TGCGCCAGCAGCCAAGAGGGCTTGGCTCAGCCCCAGCATTTT.

The chain recombines TRBV9 with TRBJ2-1; 10 nucleotides agree with TRBD2. V gave up 4 bases and J gave up 2 bases; unmatched junction bases: 6. This CDR3 is built from 16 residues. The germline V gene encodes CDR1 SGDLS and CDR2 YYNGEE. The CDR3 sequence is CASSFTGTSAYNEQFF. DNA of the CDR3: TGTGCCAGCAGCTTCACCGGGACTAGCGCCTACAATGAGCAGTTCTTC.

The chain combines TRBV19 with TRBJ1-1; D remains ambiguous. The CDR3 covers 12 residues. The germline V gene has CDR1 LNHDA and CDR2 SQIVND (reference sequence). The V gene lost 1 base and the J gene lost 8 bases, with 8 bases spanning the gap. The CDR3 DNA is TGTGCCAGTAGTATAGGGGCAGCCGAAGCTTTCTTT. Protein: CASSIGAAEAFF. The whole variable domain, filled in from reference TRBV19 and TRBJ1-1, reads DGGITQSPKYLFRKEGQNVTLSCEQNLNHDAMYWYRQDPGQGLRLIYYSQIVNDFQKGDIAEGYSVSREKKESFPLTVTSAQKNPTAFYLCASSIGAAEAFFGQGTRLTVV.

The chain recombines TRBV28 with TRBJ2-3; D may be TRBD2 (6 bases). The CDR3 spans 15 residues. V lost 7 bases, J lost 5 bases, and 19 bases lay in between. Germline CDR1 MDHEN, CDR2 SYDVKM. The CDR3 nucleotides are TGTGCCAGCATGATCGGCGGGGCCCGGGGAGATACGCAGTATTTT. It codes for CASMIGGARGDTQYF.

This CDR3 reads CASRQATNTEAFF. Written as DNA, the CDR3 is TGCGCCAGCCGTCAGGCTACGAACACTGAAGCTTTCTTT. The chain joins TRBV10-1 to TRBJ1-1; D is undetermined. This CDR3 has 13 amino acids. Trimming removed 8 bases from V and 1 base from J, with 11 bases in between. Germline-derived CDR1 and CDR2 are WNHNN and SYGVQD (reference sequence).

This clone was seen a single time. The V gene is TRBV12-5, the J gene TRBJ1-1; D is unclear. Germline values: CDR1 LGHNT, CDR2 FRNRAP. Trimming pared 5 bases from V and 0 bases from J, leaving 13 bases between. The CDR3 extends over 15 amino acids. CDR3 loop: CASGIGGGLNTEAFF. DNA of the CDR3: TGTGCTAGTGGTATAGGAGGCGGTTTGAACACTGAAGCTTTCTTT. Complete variable domain (other parts from reference TRBV12-5 and TRBJ1-1): DARVTQTPRHKVTEMGQEVTMRCQPILGHNTVFWYRQTMMQGLELLAYFRNRAPLDDSGMPKDRFSAEMPDATLATLKIQPSEPRDSAVYFCASGIGGGLNTEAFFGQGTRLTVV.

The chain combines TRBV4-3 with TRBJ2-1, with TRBD2 as a possible D gene (6 bases). V lost 0 bases and J 7 bases, leaving 16 bases between the germline ends. The CDR3 extends over 16 amino acids. The V gene's germline CDR1 is LGHNA and CDR2 YSLEER. The CDR3 region has the DNA TGCGCCAGCAGCCAAGATACGAGACTAGGGGCGAATGAGCAGTTCTTC. Translation gives CASSQDTRLGANEQFF.

The chain uses TRBV28 and TRBJ2-7; 7 bases are shared with TRBD1. Germline V gene sequence: CDR1 MDHEN, CDR2 SYDVKM. The V segment lost 5 bases and the J segment 6 bases; nucleotides outside the gene matches: 7. CDR3 length: 13 amino acids. Here the CDR3 DNA reads TGTGCCAGCAGTCCAAGACAGGGCAGCGAGCAGTACGTC. Translating gives CASSPRQGSEQYV.

The V and J genes are TRBV2 and TRBJ1-4; 7 nucleotides align to TRBD1. The CDR3 has 14 residues. J lost 8 bases, V lost 5 bases, and 8 bases had no gene match. Germline V lookup: CDR1 SNHLY, CDR2 FYNNEI. CDR3 in amino acids: CASSLDRALEKLFF. The CDR3 region has the DNA TGTGCCAGCAGTCTCGACAGGGCCTTGGAAAAACTGTTTTTT.

V usage is TRBV7-2 and J usage is TRBJ2-2; the D gene is possibly TRBD2 (6 bases). CDR1 is SGHTA, CDR2 FQGNSA, per germline. The V gene lost 5 bases and the J gene lost 4 bases, with 17 bases spanning the gap. The CDR3 has 16 residues. The CDR3 region is CASSTRLVRSTGELFF. CDR3 in DNA: TGTGCCAGCAGCACCCGACTAGTGAGGAGCACCGGGGAGCTGTTTTTT.

The genes are TRBV10-1 and TRBJ1-1, with TRBD1 as a possible D gene (6 bases). Looked up from germline, CDR1 is WNHNN and CDR2 is SYGVQD (reference sequence). Trimming took off 4 bases at V and 0 bases at J, with 12 bases between the two ends. This CDR3 is 15 amino acids long. CDR3 DNA: TGCGCCAGCAGTGCCCAGGGGAACTTGAACACTGAAGCTTTCTTT. Protein sequence: CASSAQGNLNTEAFF.

This clone has only a few counts. Here the CDR3 DNA reads TGCGCCAGCAGCTTCGCAGGGGCCTGTACTAATCAGCCCCAGCATTTT. This encodes CASSFAGACTNQPQHF. This sequence joins TRBV5-1 and TRBJ1-5, with D possibly matching TRBD1 (6 bases). Trimming pared 2 bases from V and 4 bases from J, leaving 16 bases between. Germline V gene lookup returns CDR1 SGHRS and CDR2 YFSETQ. The CDR3 is 16 amino acids.